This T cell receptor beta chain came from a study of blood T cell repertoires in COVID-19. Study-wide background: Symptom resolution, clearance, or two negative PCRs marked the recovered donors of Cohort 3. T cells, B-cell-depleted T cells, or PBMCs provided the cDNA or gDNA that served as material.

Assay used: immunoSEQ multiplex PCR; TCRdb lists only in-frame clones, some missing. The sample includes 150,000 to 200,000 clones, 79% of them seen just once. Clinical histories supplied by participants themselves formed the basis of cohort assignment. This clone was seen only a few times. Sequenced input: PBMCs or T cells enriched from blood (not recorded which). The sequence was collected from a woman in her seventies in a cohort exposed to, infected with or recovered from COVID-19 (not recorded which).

CDR3 region: CASIRTGGTEAFF. Written as DNA, the CDR3 is TGTGCCAGCATTAGGACAGGGGGAACTGAAGCTTTCTTT. This rearrangement joins TRBV12-3 or TRBV12-4 to TRBJ1-1; 10 bases map to TRBD1. CDR3 size: 13 residues. The junction had 4 bases not matched to a gene; V was cut back by 7 bases and J by 5 bases.